The present T cell receptor (beta chain) was sequenced within a study of OX40 agonist ivuxolimab in advanced cancers. The data were produced by immunoSEQ multiplex PCR, yet TCRdb's version contains in-frame clones alone and is incomplete. The sample consists of around 23,000 clones, roughly nine tenths of them appearing once. CDR3 length: 14 residues. Germline V gene data show CDR1 as MRHNA and CDR2 as SNTAGT. V was clipped by 5 bases and J by 2 bases, with 9 bases between them. This chain joins TRBV6-4 and TRBJ2-2; D is ambiguous. Sequences were derived from CD4+ or CD8+ T cells sorted from blood, sampled in a trial of the OX40 agonist ivuxolimab. The sequence derives from an adult with an advanced solid tumor such as melanoma, head and neck, liver or kidney cancer. This chain's CDR3 is CASSSYLNTGELFF. The CDR3 DNA follows: TGTGCCAGCAGTTCTTATCTCAACACCGGGGAGCTGTTTTTT.